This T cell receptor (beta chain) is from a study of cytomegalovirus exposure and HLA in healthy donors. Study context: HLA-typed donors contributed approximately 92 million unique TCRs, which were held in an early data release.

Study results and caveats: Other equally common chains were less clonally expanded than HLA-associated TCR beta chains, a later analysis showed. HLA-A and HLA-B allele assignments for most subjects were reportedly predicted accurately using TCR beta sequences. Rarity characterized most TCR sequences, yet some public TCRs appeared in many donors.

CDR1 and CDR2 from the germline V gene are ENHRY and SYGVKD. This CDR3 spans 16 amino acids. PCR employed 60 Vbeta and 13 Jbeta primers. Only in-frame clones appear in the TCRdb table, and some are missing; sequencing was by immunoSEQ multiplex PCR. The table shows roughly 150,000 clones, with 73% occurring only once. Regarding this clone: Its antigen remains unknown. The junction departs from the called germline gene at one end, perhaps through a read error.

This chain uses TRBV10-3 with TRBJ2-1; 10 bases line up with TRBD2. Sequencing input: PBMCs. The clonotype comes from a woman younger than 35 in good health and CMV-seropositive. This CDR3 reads CAIRERSGGDHNEQFF. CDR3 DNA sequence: TGTGCCATCCGTGAAAGGAGCGGGGGGGATCACAATGAGCAGTTCTTC.